The TCR beta chain described here comes from a study of control samples from healthy donors and cancer patients. Germline CDR1 is SSHAT and CDR2 is FNYEAQ (reference sequence). Inclusive of both ends, the CDR3 amounts to 14 amino acids. Profiled with immunoSEQ multiplex PCR; TCRdb holds only in-frame clones, not every one. This sample yields around 68,000 clones, of which approximately 84% are seen a single time; approximately 15% belongs to the top ten. Remarks on this clone: The DNA is left out, because the CDR3 cannot be placed on it with certainty; the CDR3 is given as TCRdb lists it.

The V and J genes are TRBV7-7 and TRBJ2-3. The TCR sequence derives from a man aged 45 to 65 in good health. Sequencing was done on a sample of blood. The CDR3 loop reads CASSLSGRADTQYF.